The next 16 T cell receptor beta chains were all read from a single sample in a study of T cells after yellow fever vaccination (dated by TCRdb to between 2017 and 2020). The method behind the library was 5' RACE. TCRdb names Illumina NovaSeq 6000 as the instrument used. TCRdb applied fastp at Q25 and MiXCR to the public reads, then kept only in-frame beta chains. Every CDR3 protein is listed once, alongside the most common genes and DNA of its rows. For this sample there are about 120,000 distinct CDR3 sequences; almost 9% appear just once. 40% of the sample is in the top ten clones. Sample treatment or condition, as interpreted from the label and publication: live attenuated yellow fever vaccine strain. The input for sequencing was CD8+ T cells sorted from PBMCs, taken on the day of the yellow fever booster vaccination. The receptors were gathered from a man aged 18 to 29 who received the YFV17D yellow fever vaccine.

V usage is TRBV7-9 and J usage is TRBJ2-7, with D possibly matching TRBD1 (5 bases). Deletions cut 4 bases from V and 3 bases from J, with 10 bases between. Germline CDR1 and CDR2: SEHNR and FQNEAQ (reference sequence). The CDR3 is 13 residues long. CDR3 nucleotides: TGTGCCAGCAGCTCAGGGTTTTACTACGAGCAGTACTTC. It translates to CASSSGFYYEQYF.

This clonotype was found a few times. The chain uses TRBV28 and TRBJ2-3; D is uncertain. V was shortened by 2 bases and J by 7 bases, with 22 bases between the two germline ends. Germline values: CDR1 MDHEN, CDR2 SYDVKM. This CDR3 has 17 residues. The chain's CDR3 is CASSLPDTLVFGNTQYF. As DNA, the CDR3 is TGTGCCAGCAGTTTACCCGATACGCTAGTTTTTGGAAATACGCAGTATTTT.

The rearrangement uses TRBV5-4 and TRBJ2-2; D may be TRBD1 (5 bases). The V gene lost 3 bases and the J gene lost 4 bases, with 19 bases spanning the gap. CDR3 length equals 17 residues. Germline V gene sequence: CDR1 SGHNT, CDR2 YYREEE (reference sequence). CDR3: CASSSPFDGHSTGELFF. Here the CDR3 DNA reads TGTGCCAGCAGCTCCCCTTTCGACGGACATAGCACCGGGGAGCTGTTTTTT.

The rearrangement uses TRBV28 and TRBJ2-5; D call uncertain. CDR3 length: 16 residues. Germline lookup yields CDR1 MDHEN and CDR2 SYDVKM. V lost 6 bases to trimming and J lost 0 bases, with 17 bases between them. CDR3 loop: CASSTRRLMYQETQYF. The CDR3 DNA is TGTGCCAGCAGCACCCGGAGACTTATGTACCAAGAGACCCAGTACTTC.

This clonotype has only one observation. The chain links TRBV19 to TRBJ1-1; D gene ambiguous. Germline CDR1 LNHDA, CDR2 SQIVND (reference sequence). This CDR3 has 13 residues. The CDR3 region is CGSTFRLNTEAFF. The CDR3 bases are TGTGGCTCTACCTTCCGGTTGAACACTGAAGCTTTCTTT.

A few counts support this clonotype. The rearrangement uses TRBV13 and TRBJ2-7, with 7 bases fitting TRBD1. The CDR3 consists of 15 residues. Germline lookup yields CDR1 PRHDT and CDR2 FYEKMQ (reference sequence). V trimming: 5 bases; J trimming: 6 bases; junction bases outside the gene matches: 13. The CDR3 DNA reads as TGTGCCAGCAGCGCAGAGCAGGGACAGAGGGGCGAGCAGTACTTC. It translates to CASSAEQGQRGEQYF.

The chain has TRBV4-1 and TRBJ2-1; 13 nucleotides agree with TRBD2. CDR1 and CDR2 (germline): MGHRA, YSYEKL. J was trimmed by 1 base and V by 0 bases; bases with no gene match: 12. The CDR3 totals 21 residues. CDR3 amino acids: CASSQDRALAGGPRSYNEQFF. CDR3 sequence (DNA): TGCGCCAGCAGCCAAGATCGGGCACTAGCGGGGGGGCCTAGATCCTACAATGAGCAGTTCTTC.

This clonotype was detected only a few times. V is TRBV6-5 and J is TRBJ2-7; weak D call: TRBD2 (5 bases). Germline V gene sequence: CDR1 MNHEY, CDR2 SVGAGI. V lost 6 bases and J 7 bases, leaving 19 bases between the germline ends. This CDR3 has 14 residues. This CDR3 is CASSPRRAPGEQYF. CDR3 in DNA: TGTGCCAGCAGCCCGCGGCGGGCCCCGGGGGAGCAGTACTTC.

The chain has TRBV20-1 and TRBJ2-7; 7 nucleotides line up with TRBD2. The CDR3 has 14 amino acids. Germline V CDR1 and CDR2: DFQATT, SNEGSKA (reference sequence). Trimming at V came to 3 bases and at J to 3 bases, leaving 8 bases not matched to a gene. The CDR3 nucleotides are TGCAGTGCTAGTAAGCGGGGAAGGGGCTACGAGCAGTACTTC. Translation gives CSASKRGRGYEQYF.

This rearrangement joins TRBV7-9 to TRBJ2-5; D call uncertain. The CDR3 loop spans 14 amino acids. Trimming shortened V by 3 bases and J by 2 bases, and 10 bases separated the two germline ends. Germline V lookup: CDR1 SEHNR, CDR2 FQNEAQ (reference sequence). The CDR3 protein is CASSFARVQETQYF. The CDR3 nucleotides are TGTGCCAGCAGCTTCGCGCGCGTTCAAGAGACCCAGTACTTC. Looking up the rest from reference TRBV7-9 and TRBJ2-5 gives the full variable domain: DTGVSQNPRHKITKRGQNVTFRCDPISEHNRLYWYRQTLGQGPEFLTYFQNEAQLEKSRLLSDRFSAERPKGSFSTLEIQRTEQGDSAMYLCASSFARVQETQYFGPGTRLLVL.

The sample holds a few counts of this clonotype. This sequence joins TRBV20-1 and TRBJ1-1; 11 positions agree with TRBD1. The CDR3 length is 16 residues. Looked up from germline, CDR1 is DFQATT and CDR2 is SNEGSKA (reference sequence). CDR3 sequence reads: CVGSGTGGGKVTEAFF. CDR3 coding DNA: TGCGTAGGATCCGGGACAGGGGGGGGGAAGGTCACTGAAGCTTTCTTT.

The rearrangement joins TRBV7-6 to TRBJ1-4; no clear D. Trimming removed 5 bases at V and 7 bases at J, with 17 bases between. The CDR3 spans 15 residues. Germline CDR1 SGHVS, CDR2 FNYEAQ. The CDR3 nucleotides read TGTGCCAGCAGCCGATCCCTAACGGAGAGTGAAAAACTGTTTTTT. It codes for CASSRSLTESEKLFF.

This clonotype was counted ten times or more. The chain combines TRBV4-1 with TRBJ2-7; the D gene is possibly TRBD2 (6 bases). Trimming left V 4 bases short and J 4 bases short, with 17 bases between. This CDR3 has 15 residues. Germline CDR1 and CDR2: MGHRA and YSYEKL. This chain's CDR3 is CASSPRDSGRYEQYV. CDR3 nucleotide sequence: TGCGCCAGCAGCCCAAGGGACTCCGGGCGGTACGAGCAGTACGTC.

This clonotype was seen more than once but under ten times. The chain has TRBV6-5 and TRBJ2-2; 7 positions match TRBD2. Germline trimming cut 2 bases from V and 2 bases from J; bases unmatched to any gene: 2. Germline loops: CDR1 MNHEY, CDR2 SVGAGI. The CDR3 is 15 amino acids. The CDR3 DNA sequence: TGTGCCAGCAGTTACGGCGGGGGAAACACCGGGGAGCTGTTTTTT. This sequence encodes CASSYGGGNTGELFF.

The table lists this clonotype with many counts. The chain employs TRBV12-3 or TRBV12-4 and TRBJ2-2; possible D gene TRBD1, 7 bases. Between the trimmed V and J ends, which lost 2 bases and 1 base, there was a span of 8 bases. This CDR3 spans 15 amino acids. The CDR3 region has the DNA TGTGCCAGCAGTTTACAGGGGGGGAACACCGGGGAGCTGTTTTTT. It yields the protein CASSLQGGNTGELFF.

This clonotype was detected a few times. V usage is TRBV4-1 and J usage is TRBJ2-5, with 11 nucleotides matching TRBD1. V lost 8 bases and J lost 2; bases outside the gene matches: 7. The germline V gene encodes CDR1 MGHRA and CDR2 YSYEKL. This CDR3 region has 15 residues. CDR3 nucleotides: TGCGCCAGCCGGGACAGGGGGGGAGTACAAGAGACCCAGTACTTC. Its protein is CASRDRGGVQETQYF.